A single sample is the source of the 21 T cell receptor beta chains below, sequenced in a study of T-cell memory formation after mild COVID-19. MiXCR, applied by TCRdb to the 5' RACE reads, yields one record per CDR3 protein. The table lists 190,000 or so distinct CDR3 sequences, about 20% of them singletons. Sequencing was carried out using PBMCs or a T cell subset sorted from them (not recorded which). These receptors originate from an adult woman who had mild COVID-19 (a few samples of this study predate the infection). Cell type and time point are not known.

This chain's CDR3 is CAWSLPGKQFF. The CDR3 nucleotides are TGTGCCTGGAGCCTGCCCGGAAAGCAGTTCTTC. The chain links TRBV30 to TRBJ2-1, with D unclear. Trimming shortened V by 3 bases and J by 11 bases, and 11 bases separated the two germline ends. Germline V lookup: CDR1 GTSNPN, CDR2 SVGIG (reference sequence). The CDR3 extends over 11 amino acids.

This clonotype was seen a handful of times. J is TRBJ2-5 and V is TRBV9; the match to TRBD2 covers 8 bases. After removal of 0 bases from V and 2 bases from J, the junction contained 6 bases not matched to a gene. The CDR3 covers 16 residues. Germline V lookup: CDR1 SGDLS, CDR2 YYNGEE. The CDR3 DNA reads TGTGCCAGCAGCGTAGAGAATAGCGGGAATCAAGAGACCCAGTACTTC. The encoded protein is CASSVENSGNQETQYF.

This clonotype was observed a handful of times. The CDR3 end shows no conserved phenylalanine or tryptophan, and so a read error is likely. The gene calls are TRBV6-2 or TRBV6-3 and TRBJ2-7; tentative D call: TRBD2 (6 bases). Germline V gene data show CDR1 as MNHEY and CDR2 as SVGEGT. Deletions cut 2 bases from V and 2 bases from J, with 13 bases between. CDR3 length: 15 amino acids. The CDR3 protein is CASSYLGGPAYEQYL. Here the CDR3 DNA reads TGTGCCAGCAGTTACCTGGGGGGACCGGCCTACGAGCAGTACTTA.

V usage is TRBV25-1 and J usage is TRBJ2-1; D may correspond to TRBD1 or TRBD2 (5 bases each). The CDR3 covers 15 residues. With 3 bases removed from V and 4 bases from J, the gap between germline ends came to 13 bases. The germline gives CDR1 MGHDK, CDR2 SYGVNS. In DNA form, the CDR3 reads TGTGCCAGCAGTGACTGGGACCGAGTTTACAATGAGCAGTTCTTC. As protein: CASSDWDRVYNEQFF.

This clonotype was found a few times. The chain employs TRBV4-3 and TRBJ2-1; D not certain. The CDR3 is made up of 16 amino acids. Germline V gene data show CDR1 as LGHNA and CDR2 as YSLEER. Trimming removed 4 bases at V and 0 bases at J, with 13 bases between. CDR3 DNA: TGCGCCAGCAGCCCCCTCGCCCCCGACTCCTACAATGAGCAGTTCTTC. It codes for CASSPLAPDSYNEQFF.

The chain has TRBV27 and TRBJ2-2; D remains unclear. The germline gives CDR1 MNHEY, CDR2 SMNVEV (reference sequence). Trimming took 4 bases from V and 6 from J, leaving 12 bases between them. The CDR3 loop spans 14 amino acids. CDR3 sequence: CASSSYRKPGELFF. CDR3 nucleotide sequence: TGTGCCAGCAGTTCATACCGTAAACCCGGGGAGCTGTTTTTT.

The rearrangement links TRBV7-6 to TRBJ2-3; the match to TRBD2 covers 8 bases. The germline V gene has CDR1 SGHVS and CDR2 FNYEAQ. The CDR3 is 14 residues long. J lost 7 bases, V lost 5 bases, and 8 bases had no gene match. This chain's CDR3 is CASSQLTSENTQYF. In nucleotides, the CDR3 is TGTGCCAGCAGCCAATTGACTAGCGAGAATACGCAGTATTTT.

The table lists this clonotype with a few counts. The J gene is TRBJ2-7, the V gene TRBV7-9, with 9 bases lining up with TRBD1. J lost 3 bases, V lost 5 bases, and 8 bases had no gene match. Per the germline V gene, CDR1 is SEHNR and CDR2 is FQNEAQ (reference sequence). There are 15 residues in the CDR3. The CDR3 bases are TGTGCCAGCAGCACCGCGGACAGGGGTTTCTACGAGCAGTACTTC. Translated: CASSTADRGFYEQYF.

J is TRBJ1-5 and V is TRBV5-6; D call uncertain. The CDR3 sequence is 14 residues long. Germline values: CDR1 SGHDT, CDR2 YYEEEE. Trimming removed 0 bases at V and 1 base at J, with 5 bases between. In nucleotides, the CDR3 is TGTGCCAGCAGCTTGGGGAGAAGCAATCAGCCCCAGCATTTT. It translates to CASSLGRSNQPQHF.

This chain uses TRBV6-2 or TRBV6-3 with TRBJ1-5; TRBD1 might be the D (5 bases). V lost 10 bases, J lost 3 bases, and 10 bases lay in between. This CDR3 is built from 12 residues. The germline gives CDR1 MNHEY, CDR2 SVGEGT. The CDR3 DNA reads as TGTGCCACAGACAGTTACAATCAGCCCCAGCATTTT. Protein product: CATDSYNQPQHF.

This clonotype was observed at least ten times. This rearrangement joins TRBV7-9 to TRBJ2-7; no firm D call. With 3 bases removed from V and 1 base from J, the gap between germline ends came to 7 bases. CDR3 length: 13 amino acids. Germline loops: CDR1 SEHNR, CDR2 FQNEAQ (reference sequence). The CDR3 sequence: CASSFEDSYEQYF. The CDR3 DNA is TGTGCCAGCAGCTTCGAAGATTCCTACGAGCAGTACTTC.

This clonotype was seen more than once but under ten times. This sequence joins TRBV5-1 and TRBJ2-7; a weak D match, TRBD2 (5 bases). Trimming shortened V by 4 bases and J by 4 bases, and 18 bases separated the two germline ends. Per the germline V gene, CDR1 is SGHRS and CDR2 is YFSETQ. The CDR3 runs 15 residues. The CDR3 DNA is TGCGCCAGCAGCATTGGATCGTCTAGCATGTACGAGCAGTACTTC. Amino acids: CASSIGSSSMYEQYF.

The chain joins TRBV24-1 to TRBJ2-1, with 8 bases matching TRBD2. The CDR3 loop spans 11 amino acids. The V gene end was trimmed by 9 bases and the J gene end by 10 bases; junction bases not matched to a gene: 4. Germline values: CDR1 KGHDR, CDR2 SFDVKD. The CDR3 reads CATRGGAEQFF. The CDR3 DNA sequence: TGTGCCACCCGGGGGGGAGCCGAGCAGTTCTTC.

This chain joins TRBV12-3 or TRBV12-4 and TRBJ1-2; 8 bases are a match to TRBD1. The CDR3 consists of 13 residues. After removal of 7 bases from V and 1 base from J, the junction contained 2 bases not matched to a gene. CDR3 in DNA: TGTGCCAGCACTGACAGGGGTAACTATGGCTACACCTTC. Translating gives CASTDRGNYGYTF.

The rearrangement joins TRBV6-2 or TRBV6-3 to TRBJ1-2, with 7 nucleotides matching TRBD1. Germline V gene sequence: CDR1 MNHEY, CDR2 SVGEGT. Unmatched junction bases numbered 12, after V lost 5 bases and J lost 0 bases. The CDR3 has 17 residues. This CDR3 reads CASSLLYTGDPNYGYTF. The CDR3 nucleotides are TGTGCCAGCAGTCTCCTCTACACAGGGGACCCTAACTATGGCTACACCTTC.

This clonotype was recorded a few times. This CDR3 reads CSARDLKGGGNQPQHF. In DNA, the CDR3 is TGCAGTGCTAGAGATCTGAAGGGCGGCGGCAATCAGCCCCAGCATTTT. The chain links TRBV20-1 to TRBJ1-5, with unresolved D. V lost 0 bases and J lost 2, with 14 bases in between. From germline, CDR1 is DFQATT and CDR2 SNEGSKA (reference sequence). CDR3 size: 16 residues.

This clonotype was observed a few times. The chain combines TRBV5-6 with TRBJ2-7; 9 bases line up with TRBD1. After removal of 4 bases from V and 1 base from J, the junction contained 3 bases not matched to a gene. The CDR3 is 14 amino acids. CDR1 SGHDT and CDR2 YYEEEE come from the germline V gene. The CDR3 DNA reads TGTGCCAGCAGCAACGGGACAGGGTCCTACGAGCAGTACTTC. This sequence encodes CASSNGTGSYEQYF. The whole variable domain, remainder taken from reference TRBV5-6 and TRBJ2-7, is DAGVTQSPTHLIKTRGQQVTLRCSPKSGHDTVSWYQQALGQGPQFIFQYYEEEERQRGNFPDRFSGHQFPNYSSELNVNALLLGDSALYLCASSNGTGSYEQYFGPGTRLTVT.

This clonotype was recorded at least ten times. V is TRBV20-1 and J is TRBJ2-3, with TRBD2 identical over 9 bases. Trimming at V came to 6 bases and at J to 2 bases, leaving 9 bases not matched to a gene. CDR3 length: 15 amino acids. The germline V gene encodes CDR1 DFQATT and CDR2 SNEGSKA (reference sequence). CDR3 nucleotide sequence: TGCAGTGCCCCCCGACTAGCGGTTTTCACAGATACGCAGTATTTT. Translation gives CSAPRLAVFTDTQYF.

This clonotype was found a few times. V and J are TRBV7-2 and TRBJ2-4, with D hard to call. CDR1 is SGHTA, CDR2 FQGNSA, per germline. The CDR3 contains 14 residues. V was cut by 3 bases and J by 0 bases, with 6 bases left in between. The CDR3 protein is CASSFPIAKNIQYF. The CDR3 DNA is TGTGCCAGCAGCTTCCCTATAGCCAAAAACATTCAGTACTTC.

This clonotype has a handful of counts. The chain recombines TRBV6-2 or TRBV6-3 with TRBJ2-1; the D gene is possibly TRBD1 (6 bases). V was pared by 7 bases and J by 3 bases, with 13 bases between. This CDR3 has 14 amino acids. The germline V gene encodes CDR1 MNHEY and CDR2 SVGEGT. In DNA form, the CDR3 reads TGTGCCAGCAATACGGGACAACTCTACAATGAGCAGTTCTTC. It encodes CASNTGQLYNEQFF.

The sample holds a few counts of this clonotype. This chain connects TRBV29-1 to TRBJ2-1; a weak D match, TRBD1 (5 bases). The V end was cut by 2 bases, the J end by 2 bases, with 7 bases between. The germline V gene has CDR1 SQVTM and CDR2 ANQGSEA. This CDR3 spans 13 amino acids. CDR3 coding DNA: TGCAGCGTTGAACAGGGCACCTACAATGAGCAGTTCTTC. Protein sequence: CSVEQGTYNEQFF.